The sequence of this T cell receptor beta chain was determined in a study of spatial heterogeneity in lung cancer (dated by TCRdb to about 2019). A note on the overall study: Beta-chain transcripts were consistently detected in greater numbers than alpha-chain transcripts, which likely reflects a higher abundance of beta-chain transcripts. In non-small cell lung cancer, the study made a quantitative comparison of TCR alpha and beta repertoires among multiple tumor regions, matched nontumor lung and blood. At surgery, hundreds of tumor regions, approximately 64 matched nontumor lung samples and 56 PBMC samples were TCR-sequenced for both alpha and beta chains. In the raw uncorrected reads, each unique combination of TCR and UMI appeared on average more than ten times. Nonsynonymous mutation counts, determined by whole-exome sequencing of tumor tissue, were related to TCR repertoire features.

Libraries were built with 5' RACE. Sequencing used a NextSeq 500. In the TCR library protocol, a unique molecular identifier was attached to each TCR cDNA molecule so that PCR and sequencing errors could be corrected. In the original analysis: TCR identification, UMI-based error correction and CDR3 extraction were all carried out with Decombinator tools. Expanded TCRs were defined as those above a frequency of 2 per 1,000, corresponding to the top 1% of the tumor frequency distribution. Renyi diversity was calculated using the R vegan package after each repertoire was subsampled 100 times to 5,000 TCRs. CDR3 similarity networks were constructed using string-kernel similarity of amino acid triplets, with links drawn between CDR3s whose pairwise similarity was above 0.82. The public sequencing data were trimmed at Q25 with fastp and processed into clonotypes with MiXCR by TCRdb, which kept only in-frame beta chains. Rows are unified per CDR3 protein, each entry keeping the most common DNA and genes. These V and J calls originate from TCRdb's pipeline instead of the authors' own analysis. This sample gives tens of thousands of distinct CDR3 sequences in total; roughly 12% of them show up just once. The leading ten clones occupy 4.5% to 5.5% of the sample.

General findings and caveats noted by the study authors: Additional single-cell paired TCR alpha and beta sequencing was considered necessary to confirm, at a functional level, the hypothesis that regional TCRs recognize regional mutations. Ubiquitous expanded tumor TCRs were found in blood more often at tumor resection than at routine follow-up.

According to the study, the label for this sample's time point signals: sample taken at primary tumor resection. Without any cell sorting, TCR sequencing was performed on whole RNA extracted either from tumor and nontumor lung tissue or from cryopreserved PBMC samples. Samples were obtained from 70 to 85 patients with early-stage, untreated non-small cell lung cancer from the lung TRACERx cohort. A patient was chosen for TCR sequencing only when enough RNA was available from at least two tumor regions. Regarding this clonotype: Its binding antigen is unknown. No quality values exist for individual bases; no much larger clone is one base distant.

The CDR3 sequence holds 14 residues, the cysteine and phenylalanine included. The entry retains the CDR3 DNA only, 42 bases that are in frame from base 1. Cut back by 5 bases and 5 bases, the V and J ends lie 15 bases apart. The source was PBMCs, collected at surgery. This clonotype was obtained from a male donor with early-stage non-small cell lung cancer. The sequence links TRBV12-3 or TRBV12-4 to TRBJ1-1; no D segment can be confidently identified. The sequence in DNA is TGTGCCAGCAGTCCCCCCGGGAGGAGAACTGAAGCTTTCTTT. It is translated as CASSPPGRRTEAFF.